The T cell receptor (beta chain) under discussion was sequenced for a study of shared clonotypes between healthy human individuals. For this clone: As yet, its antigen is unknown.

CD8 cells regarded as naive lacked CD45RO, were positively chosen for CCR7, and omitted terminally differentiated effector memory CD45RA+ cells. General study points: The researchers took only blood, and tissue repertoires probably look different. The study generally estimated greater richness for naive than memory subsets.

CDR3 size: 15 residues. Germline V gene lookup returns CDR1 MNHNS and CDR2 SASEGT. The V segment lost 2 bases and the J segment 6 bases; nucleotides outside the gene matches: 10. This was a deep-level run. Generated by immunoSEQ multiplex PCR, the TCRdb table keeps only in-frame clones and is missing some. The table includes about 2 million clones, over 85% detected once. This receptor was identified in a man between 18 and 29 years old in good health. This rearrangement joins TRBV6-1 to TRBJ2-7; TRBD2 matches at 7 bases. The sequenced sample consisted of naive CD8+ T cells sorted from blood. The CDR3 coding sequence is TGTGCCAGCAGTGAAAACTATTATGGGGGGGGCGAGCAGTACTTC. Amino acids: CASSENYYGGGEQYF.